This T cell receptor beta chain comes out of a study of blood T cell repertoires in COVID-19 (dated by TCRdb to 2019 to 2021). For the wider study: Samples from collaborators originated in the United States, Italy and Spain and spanned both the acute and convalescent phases of COVID-19. The prospective study material was composed of cDNA or gDNA derived from T cells, B-cell-depleted T cells, or PBMCs. Deeply sampled blood TCRbeta repertoires from subjects exposed to, actively infected with, or recovered from COVID-19 were included in the dataset. A freely available public database, intended as a resource for researchers studying the immune response to SARS-CoV-2, is where the repertoires were released. Samples came from the ongoing ImmuneRACE study (first 160 participants) plus 1,254 subjects from 6 global collaborators. The sample metadata nearly always contained a de-identified subject ID, COVID-19 status, age in years and sex. Where HLA class I and class II types were available, the types were taken from metadata supplied by the sample provider, not from assay-based typing.

Turning to this clone: Its specific antigen is unknown. Within one base of it there is no much larger clone, and no base qualities were kept.

CDR1 and CDR2, per the germline V gene (reference sequence), are SGHAT and FQDESV. V is cut back by 2 bases and J by 7 bases, with 7 bases in the junction unmatched. From cysteine to phenylalanine, the CDR3 is 14 amino acids long. Of the read, only the CDR3 DNA is kept; its 42 bases are in frame from base 1. Summary of the overall study and its limitations: Clinical and demographic metadata were provided uncurated, with the amount varying by source and participant.

TCRbeta CDR3 regions were amplified from genomic DNA using the immunoSEQ Assay, a bias-controlled multiplex PCR. The source study handled its data this way. Within the assay, amplification of reference gene primers was used to estimate how many nucleated cells each sample contained. Sequence reads were collapsed and filtered to measure the absolute abundance of every unique TCRbeta CDR3 rearrangement. For each sample, productive Simpson clonality was calculated as the square root of Simpson's diversity index over productive rearrangements. Imported from immuneACCESS, the table was reduced by TCRdb to in-frame sequences with V and J called. These copies leave out some clones; in studies compared against another copy, an unresolved V gene accounts for under half, and the cause of the remainder is not known. Clone size and V and J calls were adopted from that table, with D and trimming inferred from the DNA. This sample comprises about 150,000 clones, more than 75% of them detected only once. Together, the top ten hold about 15% of the sample.

Collaborating institutions collected whole blood in K2EDTA tubes following their own protocols. For TCRbeta analysis, collaborators shipped samples in one of three forms: frozen whole blood, isolated PBMCs, or DNA extracted from either of those sample types. The rearranged segments are TRBV11-1 and TRBJ2-7; 8 junctional bases match TRBD1. Sequencing was done on a sample of peripheral blood. The clonotype originates from a human donor with acute or convalescent COVID-19. The donor label of this sample is uncertain. The CDR3 region has the sequence CASSLYQGAGEQYF. The DNA reads as follows: TGTGCCAGCAGCTTATACCAGGGGGCTGGAGAGCAGTACTTC. Where the CDR3 stops, the reference TRBV11-1 and TRBJ2-7 genes take over; the full variable domain is EAEVAQSPRYKITEKSQAVAFWCDPISGHATLYWYRQILGQGPELLVQFQDESVVDDSQLPKDRFSAERLKGVDSTLKIQPAELGDSAMYLCASSLYQGAGEQYFGPGTRLTVT.